The source of this T cell receptor beta chain is a study of a mutant IDH1 vaccine in newly diagnosed glioma. Study details: Vaccination started 4-6 weeks after radiotherapy alone, or with temozolomide cycles. Visit V12 was conducted at week 35 as the safety follow-up. Visit V13 came later, at week 47.

Germline values: CDR1 SQVTM, CDR2 ANQGSEA. The CDR3 runs 17 residues. The germline V and J ends were trimmed by 0 bases and 4 bases, with 16 bases remaining between them. A note on this clone: What it recognizes is unknown.

Time point given: week 35, safety follow-up. Every single dose of the vaccine, 300 ug of mutant IDH1 20-mer peptide, came with topical imiquimod. Sequenced by immunoSEQ multiplex PCR; TCRdb stores in-frame clones only, minus some. The table has about 60,000 clones, around 81% seen once; the top ten hold 5% to 6.5%. The input for sequencing was PBMCs, taken from a glioma patient whose treatment included an IDH1 peptide vaccine. The clonotype was recovered from a man between 35 and 55 years old with glioma. The rearrangement links TRBV29-1 to TRBJ2-6, with D hard to call. Written as DNA, the CDR3 is TGCAGCGTTGAAGATTTTATCGCCGGAACCGGGGCCAACGTCCTGACTTTC. Translated: CSVEDFIAGTGANVLTF.